The 2 T cell receptor beta chains given below trace back to one sample, sequenced in a study of T cell responses to AZD1222 COVID-19 vaccine. Sequencing was performed with immunoSEQ multiplex PCR; in TCRdb, only in-frame clones are kept and a portion is missing. The sample consists of 95,000 to 110,000 clones, around 92% of them appearing once. The source material was peripheral blood, sampled 28 days after the second AZD1222 dose. These receptors all stem from an adult who received the AZD1222 COVID-19 vaccine.

The chain joins TRBV2 to TRBJ2-5, with TRBD1 identical over 7 bases. V dropped 5 bases and J dropped 2; count of bases not matched to a gene: 5. CDR1 and CDR2 from the germline V gene are SNHLY and FYNNEI. CDR3 length: 14 residues. Written as DNA, the CDR3 is TGTGCCAGCAGTCGACAGGGTGGGCAAGAGACCCAGTACTTC. Translating gives CASSRQGGQETQYF.

This chain joins TRBV7-2 and TRBJ2-7, with TRBD2 matching over 7 bases. CDR1 SGHTA and CDR2 FQGNSA come from the germline V gene. J gave up 4 bases and V 6 bases, and 9 bases lay outside the gene matches. The CDR3 length is 14 residues. The CDR3 region has the DNA TGTGCCAGCAGTACCGGGACTACTACTTACGAGCAGTACTTC. Translating gives CASSTGTTTYEQYF.